These T cell receptor beta chains were read from a single sample in a study of shared T cell receptors in the human thymus. Clones were read by immunoSEQ multiplex PCR, and TCRdb kept only the in-frame ones, dropping some. The sample lists about 730,000 clones; over 75% were seen once. This sample also appeared in a second study, on human thymus T cells.

The material sequenced was thymocytes. Receptor source: a girl younger than two with a congenital heart defect. The CDR3 runs from the conserved cysteine through the conserved F or W. The order of the fields is J gene, clone size, V gene, D gene, CDR3 DNA, CDR3 protein. The D gene is left open where the match is weak. The size entry is marked missing in some rows and otherwise reads once, few, many or a size class.

TRBJ2-7 few TRBV25-1 TRBD1 TGTGCCAGCATGGGGGACAGAAGTTACGAGCAGTACTTC CASMGDRSYEQYF
TRBJ1-1 NA TRBV7-6 NA TGTGCCAGCAGCTTAGAAAACACAGGCCTTGAACAAGCTTTCTTT CASSLENTGLEQAFF
TRBJ1-2 NA TRBV27 TRBD1 TGTGCCAGCAGTCACAGGGGGCTAGGTGGCTACACCTTC CASSHRGLGGYTF
TRBJ1-6 NA TRBV19 NA TGTGCCAGTAGTGGCCGGACTGACCTGCTTTCCTCACCCCTCCACTTT CASSGRTDLLSSPLHF
TRBJ1-2 NA TRBV5-4 TRBD1 TGTGCCAGCAGCCTGAAGCGGGGACAGGCGGACTATGGCTACACCTTC CASSLKRGQADYGYTF
TRBJ1-1 NA TRBV14 NA TGTGCCAGCAGCCAAGTAAAGTGGACACCCATCACCCCTGAAGCTTTCTTT CASSQVKWTPITPEAFF
TRBJ1-6 NA TRBV27 NA TGTGCCAGCAGTTCCGACAGAAATTCACCCCTCCACTTT CASSSDRNSPLHF
TRBJ2-1 once TRBV7-2 NA TGTGCCAGCAGCTCCTGGCCACTAGCCCCATTTAGTGAGCAGTTCTTC CASSSWPLAPFSEQFF
TRBJ1-2 NA TRBV29-1 NA TGCAGCGTTGGATTCCGGGACAACTTGAACTATGGCTACACCTTC CSVGFRDNLNYGYTF
TRBJ2-2 NA TRBV7-3 TRBD2 TGTGCCAGCAGCCTTAGCGGGGGAGGGACCGGGGAGCTGTTTTTT CASSLSGGGTGELFF
TRBJ2-1 once TRBV5-1 TRBD2 TGCGCCAGCAGCTTGGGACTAGCGGCCCACAATGAGCAGTTCTTC CASSLGLAAHNEQFF
TRBJ2-3 NA TRBV7-2 TRBD2 TGTGCCAGCAGCTTCCGGGGGGACCAGAGACGAAACGAGGATACGCAGTATTTT CASSFRGDQRRNEDTQYF
TRBJ2-5 few TRBV15 TRBD2 TGTGCCACCTTCGGGGAGGGGATGGGGACCCAGTACTTC CATFGEGMGTQYF
TRBJ1-6 NA TRBV5-5 NA TGTGCCAGCAGCTTGGCCGGTTTGGGGCCGAATTCACCCCTCCACTTT CASSLAGLGPNSPLHF
TRBJ2-2 NA TRBV7-6 TRBD2 TGTGCCAGCATTGGGGGGGGTACCGGGGAGCTGTTTTTT CASIGGGTGELFF
TRBJ2-2 NA TRBV15 TRBD1 TGTGCCACCAGCAGAGGACAGGGATGGAACACCGGGGAGCTGTTTTTT CATSRGQGWNTGELFF
TRBJ2-7 few TRBV10-2 TRBD1 TGCGCCAGCAGTGCAAGGGACAGGGTTAATGAGCAGTACTTC CASSARDRVNEQYF
TRBJ1-1 NA TRBV7-2 TRBD1 TGTGCCAGCAGCCCACCGGGACAGAAAAACACTGAAGCTTTCTTT CASSPPGQKNTEAFF
TRBJ2-3 NA TRBV5-1 NA TGCGCCAGCAGCTCGGGGCGGGAAACGCAGTATTTT CASSSGRETQYF
TRBJ2-2 NA TRBV4-1 NA TGCGCCAGCAGCCAAGAGCCTTTAGGGGGGAACACCGGGGAGCTGTTTTTT CASSQEPLGGNTGELFF
TRBJ1-6 NA TRBV9 NA TGTGCCAGCAGTGGAGGGAAGGTGAGCTCCTATAATTCACCCCTCCACTTT CASSGGKVSSYNSPLHF
TRBJ2-1 NA TRBV5-6 NA TGTGCCAGCAGCTCTGTACAGGGAGAGTGGAGGAATGAGCAGTTCTTC CASSSVQGEWRNEQFF
TRBJ1-6 NA TRBV6-6 NA TGTGCCAGCAGTTTGACCAGGCATTATAATTCACCCCTCCACTTT CASSLTRHYNSPLHF
TRBJ2-1 NA TRBV14 NA TGTGCCAGCAGCCAAGTAGGGAGCGGGCCCTACAATGAGCAGTTCTTC CASSQVGSGPYNEQFF
TRBJ2-1 NA TRBV6-4 TRBD1 TGTGCCAGCGCCTTCCGGGACAGGGTCTACAATGAGCAGTTCTTC CASAFRDRVYNEQFF
TRBJ1-1 NA TRBV10-2 TRBD1 TGCGCCAGCAGGGAGGGACAGGGAATGAACACTGAAGCTTTCTTT CASREGQGMNTEAFF
TRBJ1-1 once TRBV27 TRBD1 TGTGCCAGCAGTTCGAGACAGGGGCCCCGAGTGTTGAACACTGAAGCTTTCTTT CASSSRQGPRVLNTEAFF
TRBJ1-4 few TRBV19 TRBD1 TGTGCCAGTAGTGACAGGGGGACAGCCTCAGGGGATGAAAAACTGTTTTTT CASSDRGTASGDEKLFF
TRBJ2-7 NA TRBV19 NA TGTGCCAGTAGTACCATTCTCCAGGCCACCTACGAGCAGTACTTC CASSTILQATYEQYF
TRBJ1-1 NA TRBV6-5 NA TGTGCCAGCATGGCAGGTGACACTGAAGCTTTCTTT CASMAGDTEAFF
TRBJ2-2 few TRBV5-1 NA TGCGCCAGCAGGGACATGGTAGGGGAGCTGTTTTTT CASRDMVGELFF
TRBJ2-5 NA TRBV9 TRBD2 TGTGCCAGCAGCGTAGCGGGAGGGACCCCGAGGGAGACCCAGTACTTC CASSVAGGTPRETQYF
TRBJ2-7 once TRBV11-2 TRBD2 TGTGCCAGCAGCTCCCCCGGGACTAGCGGGGGCTACGAGCAGTACTTC CASSSPGTSGGYEQYF
TRBJ1-1 few TRBV7-2 NA TGTGCCAGCAGCTTATATACCGGGGGGCGCACTGAAGCTTTCTTT CASSLYTGGRTEAFF
TRBJ2-5 NA TRBV7-6 NA TGTGCCAGCACCATACATGCGGGGCGGCAAGAGACCCAGTACTTC CASTIHAGRQETQYF
TRBJ2-1 NA TRBV9 NA TGTGCCAGCAGCCCCCGATCCAGGTACAATGAGCAGTTCTTC CASSPRSRYNEQFF
TRBJ1-2 NA TRBV28 NA TGTGCCAGCAGTTTCCCCCCGAGTTATACTAACTATGGCTACACCTTC CASSFPPSYTNYGYTF
TRBJ1-5 NA TRBV28 NA TGTGCCAGCAGTTCGGGGGGAGGGAACAATCAGCCCCAGCATTTT CASSSGGGNNQPQHF
TRBJ2-1 NA TRBV5-5 TRBD1 TGTGCCAGCAGCTTGGGGGCCGGGACAGGGTCGGCGCACTCCTACAATGAGCAGTTCTTC CASSLGAGTGSAHSYNEQFF
TRBJ2-4 NA TRBV4-3 NA TGCGCCAGCAGCCAAGTCTTCAGCAAAAACATTCAGTACTTC CASSQVFSKNIQYF
TRBJ2-3 NA TRBV6-4 NA TGTGCCAGCAGTGATCAGGGACTCACAGATACGCAGTATTTT CASSDQGLTDTQYF
TRBJ1-1 NA TRBV4-3 TRBD1 TGCGCCAGCAGCCAGGACAGGGAGGGGACTGAAGCTTTCTTT CASSQDREGTEAFF
TRBJ1-2 once TRBV4-1 NA TGCGCCAGCAGCCAAGAACCCGACCCCGGACAGAACTATGGCTACACCTTC CASSQEPDPGQNYGYTF
TRBJ1-4 NA TRBV7-9 NA TGTGCCAGCAGCTTAGTTAAGTTGGGGCCGACAACTAATGAAAAACTGTTTTTT CASSLVKLGPTTNEKLFF
TRBJ1-2 NA TRBV5-1 NA TGCGCCAGCAGCTTGGGCCAGACTCTTCTTAACTATGGCTACACCTTC CASSLGQTLLNYGYTF
TRBJ1-1 NA TRBV9 NA TGTGCCAGCAGCGCGCTGACTGAAGGGGACACTGAAGCTTTCTTT CASSALTEGDTEAFF
TRBJ1-5 NA TRBV19 NA TGTGCCAGTAGTATAGCGAGTCAGCCCCAGCATTTT CASSIASQPQHF
TRBJ2-5 NA TRBV5-6 TRBD1 TGTGCCAGCAGACAAAGGGGGCCGCCCTCGAAGGCCCAGTACTTC CASRQRGPPSKAQYF
TRBJ1-2 few TRBV19 NA TGTGCCAGTAGGAAAGGGGGCTATGGCTACACCTTC CASRKGGYGYTF
TRBJ2-3 NA TRBV5-6 TRBD1 TGTGCCAGCAGCTTGGGGCCACCGGGACAGGTCACAGATACGCAGTATTTT CASSLGPPGQVTDTQYF
TRBJ2-3 NA TRBV28 TRBD2 TGTGCCAGCCGGAGGGAAGATTGGCGGGGGGGAATATCTAGCACAGATACGCAGTATTTT CASRREDWRGGISSTDTQYF
TRBJ1-5 NA TRBV4-1 NA TGCGCCAGCAGCCAAGAGGGGACAAGACAAAGCAATCAGCCCCAGCATTTT CASSQEGTRQSNQPQHF
TRBJ2-3 once TRBV6-4 TRBD1 TGTGCCACCTCAAGAGGACAGGGGGGAACAGATACGCAGTATTTT CATSRGQGGTDTQYF
TRBJ1-6 NA TRBV4-2 TRBD1 TGTGCCAGCAGCCATGCCCCTGGGGGGACAGGGAGCGAAAATTCACCCCTCCACTTT CASSHAPGGTGSENSPLHF
TRBJ1-1 NA TRBV5-1 TRBD1 TGCGCCAGCAGCAGAACCCCTCCGGCACGGGACAGCGAAGCTTTCTTT CASSRTPPARDSEAFF
TRBJ2-4 NA TRBV7-9 TRBD2 TGTGCCAGGAATGGACCGGAACTCGGGGGGAACATTCAGTACTTC CARNGPELGGNIQYF
TRBJ1-1 NA TRBV29-1 NA TGCAGCGTTGCTTGGGGCACACCGAGCATGAACACTGAAGCTTTCTTT CSVAWGTPSMNTEAFF